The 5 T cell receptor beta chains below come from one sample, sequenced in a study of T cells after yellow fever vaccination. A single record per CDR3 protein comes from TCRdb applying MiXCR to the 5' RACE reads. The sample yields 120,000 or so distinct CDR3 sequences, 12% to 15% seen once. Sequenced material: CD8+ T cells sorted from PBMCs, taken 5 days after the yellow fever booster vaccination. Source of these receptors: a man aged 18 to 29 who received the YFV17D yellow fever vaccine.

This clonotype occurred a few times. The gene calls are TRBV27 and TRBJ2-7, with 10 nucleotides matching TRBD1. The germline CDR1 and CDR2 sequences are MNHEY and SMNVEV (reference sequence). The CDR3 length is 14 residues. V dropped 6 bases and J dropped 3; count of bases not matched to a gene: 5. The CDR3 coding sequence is TGTGCCAGCAGGCCCGGGACAGGGGTCTACGAGCAGTACTTC. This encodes CASRPGTGVYEQYF.

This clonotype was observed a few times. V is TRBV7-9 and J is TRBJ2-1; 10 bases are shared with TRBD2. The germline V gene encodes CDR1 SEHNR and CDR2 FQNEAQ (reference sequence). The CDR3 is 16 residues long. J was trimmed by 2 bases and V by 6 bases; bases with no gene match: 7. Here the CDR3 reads CASRHQAGGTYNEQFF. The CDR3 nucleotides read TGTGCCAGCAGACACCAAGCGGGGGGGACCTACAATGAGCAGTTCTTC.

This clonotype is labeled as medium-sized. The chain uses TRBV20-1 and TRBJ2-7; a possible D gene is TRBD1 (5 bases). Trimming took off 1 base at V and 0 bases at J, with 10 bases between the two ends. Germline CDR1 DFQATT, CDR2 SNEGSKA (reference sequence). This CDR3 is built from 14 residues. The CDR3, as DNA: TGCAGTGCTAGAGGTGGAGACAGCTCCTACGAGCAGTACGTC. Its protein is CSARGGDSSYEQYV.

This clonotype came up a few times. DNA of the CDR3: TGTGCCAGGGGACTAGCGGGGGGGCCCGCAGATACGCAGTATTTT. Translated: CARGLAGGPADTQYF. This chain joins TRBV7-9 and TRBJ2-3, with 16 bases fitting TRBD2. Germline V lookup: CDR1 SEHNR, CDR2 FQNEAQ (reference sequence). CDR3 length: 15 amino acids. V gave up 9 bases and J gave up 4 bases; unmatched junction bases: 4.

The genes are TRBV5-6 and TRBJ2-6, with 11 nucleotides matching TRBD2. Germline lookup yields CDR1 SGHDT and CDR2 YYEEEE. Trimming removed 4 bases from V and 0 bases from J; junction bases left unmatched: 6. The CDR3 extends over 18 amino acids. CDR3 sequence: CASSPLAGALSGANVLTF. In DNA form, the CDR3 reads TGTGCCAGCAGCCCACTAGCGGGGGCGCTCTCTGGGGCCAACGTCCTGACTTTC.